This record covers a single T cell receptor beta chain. Its target is unknown. The repertoire was sequenced with immunoSEQ multiplex PCR; TCRdb's copy has only in-frame clones and lacks some. The profile covers some 57,000 clones, with roughly 70% appearing a single time and nearly 10% taken by the ten largest. The CDR3 contains 15 residues. CDR1 is MNHEY, CDR2 SMNVEV, per germline (reference sequence). V dropped 8 bases and J dropped 4; count of bases not matched to a gene: 11. The data were taken from a study of T cell clones after liver transplantation. Study context: In this trial, immunosuppression withdrawal was attempted within 2 years of liver transplant. Samples came pre-transplant, pre-randomization before withdrawal, and post-randomization after withdrawal ended. Whole-study findings and limits: Post-transplant time points were not standardized, so conclusions are preliminary.

The sequence came from a human patient who received a liver transplant. A subset of T cells may come from the graft donor. Material: CD4+ T cells from blood, obtained at the 22-month timepoint. The chain is built from TRBV27 and TRBJ1-5; the match to TRBD1 covers 7 bases. The CDR3 here is CASRPGQISNQPQHF. The CDR3 coding sequence is TGTGCCAGCCGCCCGGGACAGATCTCGAATCAGCCCCAGCATTTT.